These 11 T cell receptor beta chains were all obtained from the same sample, sequenced in a study of cytomegalovirus exposure and HLA in healthy donors. Vbeta (60) and Jbeta (13) primers were used in the PCR. TCRdb's table, derived via immunoSEQ multiplex PCR, lists solely in-frame clones and lacks some. Its clone listing holds about 100,000 clones. Sequencing was done on a sample of PBMCs. The origin of the receptors is a girl aged 10-17 years in good health and CMV-seropositive.

This chain links TRBV28 with TRBJ1-2, with 12 bases lining up with TRBD1. This CDR3 is 18 amino acids long. The V and J ends lost 2 bases and 8 bases, in that order; junction bases with no gene match: 15. Germline CDR1 is MDHEN and CDR2 is SYDVKM. The CDR3 spells CASSLPPGTGGDGWGYTF. CDR3 bases: TGTGCCAGCAGTTTACCCCCCGGGACAGGGGGCGACGGGTGGGGCTACACCTTC.

The chain uses TRBV27 and TRBJ2-3; 12 bases are a match to TRBD2. The CDR3 contains 14 residues. The V segment lost 9 bases and the J segment 5 bases; nucleotides outside the gene matches: 6. Germline V gives CDR1 MNHEY, CDR2 SMNVEV (reference sequence). This CDR3 reads CASSSGGAGDTQYF. DNA for the CDR3: TGTGCCAGTTCTAGCGGGGGGGCCGGAGATACGCAGTATTTT.

The chain carries TRBV6-5 and TRBJ2-3, with 16 bases that match TRBD2. The CDR3 extends over 16 amino acids. The germline V gene encodes CDR1 MNHEY and CDR2 SVGAGI. The J segment lost 3 bases and the V segment lost 4 bases, leaving 1 base of the junction unmatched. The CDR3 nucleotides read TGTGCCAGCAGTTGGGGACTAGCGGGGGGGACAGATACGCAGTATTTT. Protein: CASSWGLAGGTDTQYF.

The chain uses TRBV5-1 and TRBJ2-7, with a possible D match to TRBD2 (6 bases). Per the germline V gene, CDR1 is SGHRS and CDR2 is YFSETQ. The germline V and J ends were trimmed by 5 bases and 2 bases, with 11 bases remaining between them. CDR3 length: 13 amino acids. The CDR3 region is CASSDGSAYEQYF. The CDR3 DNA reads TGCGCCAGCAGTGACGGGAGCGCCTACGAGCAGTACTTC.

This rearrangement joins TRBV28 to TRBJ2-1, with D possibly being TRBD2 (5 bases). Looked up from germline, CDR1 is MDHEN and CDR2 is SYDVKM. The CDR3 extends over 13 amino acids. Trimming cost V 6 bases and J 0 bases, with 6 bases left between them. CDR3 in amino acids: CASRGSSYNEQFF. In DNA, the CDR3 is TGTGCCAGCAGGGGGAGCTCCTACAATGAGCAGTTCTTC.

CDR3 in DNA: TGCGCCAGCAGCCAAGCGTCGGGGTGGGCTGGCTACACCTTC. This codes for CASSQASGWAGYTF. The chain has TRBV4-3 and TRBJ1-2, with D unresolved. The CDR3 has 14 residues. The V end lost 1 base, the J end lost 7 bases, and 13 bases lay between the germline ends. Germline-derived CDR1 and CDR2 are LGHNA and YSLEER.

This chain connects TRBV5-6 to TRBJ2-5; TRBD2 is a possible D gene (7 bases). CDR3 length: 16 amino acids. The V end lost 1 base, the J end lost 5 bases, and 18 bases lay between the germline ends. CDR1 is SGHDT and CDR2 is YYEEEE in the germline V gene. CDR3: CASSLSSAGAGETQYF. The CDR3 nucleotides read TGTGCCAGCAGCTTGTCGTCCGCGGGGGCAGGCGAGACCCAGTACTTC.

The chain carries TRBV6-5 and TRBJ2-5, with 8 bases matching TRBD2. CDR3 length equals 14 residues. Unmatched junction bases numbered 3, after V lost 1 base and J lost 5 bases. Germline V gene sequence: CDR1 MNHEY, CDR2 SVGAGI. CDR3: CASSYYGGVETQYF. The CDR3 DNA reads TGTGCCAGCAGTTACTACGGGGGGGTGGAGACCCAGTACTTC.

This rearrangement joins TRBV18 to TRBJ2-7; 8 positions agree with TRBD1. The CDR3 is 14 amino acids. Germline CDR1 reads KGHSH; CDR2 reads LQKENI. J was trimmed by 2 bases and V by 6 bases; bases with no gene match: 6. CDR3 residues: CASSDREVTYEQYF. The DNA for the CDR3 is TGTGCCAGCTCGGACAGGGAGGTCACCTACGAGCAGTACTTC. Together with reference TRBV18 and TRBJ2-7, the CDR3 gives the full variable domain: NAGVMQNPRHLVRRRGQEARLRCSPMKGHSHVYWYRQLPEEGLKFMVYLQKENIIDESGMPKERFSAEFPKEGPSILRIQQVVRGDSAAYFCASSDREVTYEQYFGPGTRLTVT.

This chain connects TRBV5-6 to TRBJ2-2, with a tentative D call TRBD2 (5 bases). The V end was cut by 3 bases, the J end by 1 base, with 7 bases between. The CDR3 has 14 residues. CDR1 is SGHDT, CDR2 YYEEEE, per germline. CDR3 residues: CASSSRGNTGELFF. CDR3 DNA: TGTGCCAGCAGCTCCCGGGGGAACACCGGGGAGCTGTTTTTT.

The chain joins TRBV9 to TRBJ2-1; D is unclear. Germline assignment: CDR1 SGDLS and CDR2 YYNGEE. V was trimmed by 0 bases and J by 7 bases, leaving 11 bases between them. The CDR3 sequence is 14 residues long. CDR3 nucleotides: TGTGCCAGCAGCGTAGAACGGTCGGAGAATGAGCAGTTCTTC. This sequence encodes CASSVERSENEQFF. Based on the CDR3 plus reference TRBV9 and TRBJ2-1, the full variable domain is DSGVTQTPKHLITATGQRVTLRCSPRSGDLSVYWYQQSLDQGLQFLIQYYNGEERAKGNILERFSAQQFPDLHSELNLSSLELGDSALYFCASSVERSENEQFFGPGTRLTVL.